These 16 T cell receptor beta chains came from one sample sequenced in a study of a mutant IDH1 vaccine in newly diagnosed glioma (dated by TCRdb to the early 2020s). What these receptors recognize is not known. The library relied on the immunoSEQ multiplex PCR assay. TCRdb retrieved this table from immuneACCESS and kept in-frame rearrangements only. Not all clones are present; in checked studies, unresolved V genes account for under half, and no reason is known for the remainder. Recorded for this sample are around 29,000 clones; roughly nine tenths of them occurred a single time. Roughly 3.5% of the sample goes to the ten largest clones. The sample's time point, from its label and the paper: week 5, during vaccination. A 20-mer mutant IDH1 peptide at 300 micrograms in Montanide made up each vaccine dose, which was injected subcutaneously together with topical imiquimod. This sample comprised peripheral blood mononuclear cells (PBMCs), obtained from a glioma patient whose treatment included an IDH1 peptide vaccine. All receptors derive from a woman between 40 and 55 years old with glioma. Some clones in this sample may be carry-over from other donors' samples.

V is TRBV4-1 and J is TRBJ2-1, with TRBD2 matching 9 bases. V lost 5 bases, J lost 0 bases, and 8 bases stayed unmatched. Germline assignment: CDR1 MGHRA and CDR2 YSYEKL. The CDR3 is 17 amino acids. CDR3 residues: CASSGASGVSSYNEQFF. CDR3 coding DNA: TGCGCCAGCAGCGGGGCTAGCGGGGTAAGCTCCTACAATGAGCAGTTCTTC.

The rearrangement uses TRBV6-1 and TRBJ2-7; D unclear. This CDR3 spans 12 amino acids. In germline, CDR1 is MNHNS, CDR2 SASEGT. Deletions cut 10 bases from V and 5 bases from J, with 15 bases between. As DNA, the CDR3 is TGTGCCATCGATCCGGCCTGGGACGAGCAGTACTTC. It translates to CAIDPAWDEQYF.

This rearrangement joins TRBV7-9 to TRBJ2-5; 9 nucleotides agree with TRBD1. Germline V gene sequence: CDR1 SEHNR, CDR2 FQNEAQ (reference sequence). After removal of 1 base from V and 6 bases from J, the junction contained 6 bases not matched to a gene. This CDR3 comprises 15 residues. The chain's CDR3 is CASSLVGQGRKTQYF. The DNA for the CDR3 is TGTGCCAGCAGCTTAGTGGGACAGGGTCGGAAGACCCAGTACTTC.

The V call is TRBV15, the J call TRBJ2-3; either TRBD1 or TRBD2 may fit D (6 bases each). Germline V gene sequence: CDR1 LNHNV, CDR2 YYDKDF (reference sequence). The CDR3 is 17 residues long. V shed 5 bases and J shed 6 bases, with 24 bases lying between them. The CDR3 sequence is CATSFPWGLQRADTQYF. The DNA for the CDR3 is TGTGCCACCAGCTTTCCCTGGGGGCTTCAGCGGGCGGATACGCAGTATTTT.

CDR3 in amino acids: CASSQIGTSFTDTQYF. The CDR3 DNA is TGCGCCAGCAGCCAGATTGGGACTAGTTTTACAGATACGCAGTATTTT. V is TRBV4-3 and J is TRBJ2-3, with 8 bases fitting TRBD2. This CDR3 has 16 amino acids. Per germline, CDR1 LGHNA and CDR2 YSLEER. Losses at the gene ends were 3 bases for V and 3 bases for J; bases not matched to a gene: 8.

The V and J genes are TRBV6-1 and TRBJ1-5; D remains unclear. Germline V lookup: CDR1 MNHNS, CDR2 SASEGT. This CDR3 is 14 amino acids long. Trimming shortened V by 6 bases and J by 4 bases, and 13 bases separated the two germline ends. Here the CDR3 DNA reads TGTGCCAGCAGCCCGCAGGAAATTAATCAGCCCCAGCATTTT. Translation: CASSPQEINQPQHF.

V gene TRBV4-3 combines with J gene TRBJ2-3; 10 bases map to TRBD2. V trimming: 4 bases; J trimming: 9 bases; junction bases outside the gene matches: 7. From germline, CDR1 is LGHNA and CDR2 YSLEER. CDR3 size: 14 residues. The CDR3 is CASSRAGGPGTQYF. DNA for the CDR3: TGCGCCAGCAGCCGAGCGGGGGGGCCGGGGACGCAGTATTTT.

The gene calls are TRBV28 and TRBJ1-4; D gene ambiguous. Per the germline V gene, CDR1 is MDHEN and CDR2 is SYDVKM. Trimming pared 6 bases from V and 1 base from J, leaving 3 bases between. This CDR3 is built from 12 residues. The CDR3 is CASSQTNEKLFF. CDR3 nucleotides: TGTGCCAGCAGCCAAACTAATGAAAAACTGTTTTTT.

The CDR3 loop is CASSRTGREQYF. The CDR3 nucleotides read TGTGCCAGCAGTAGGACAGGCCGGGAGCAGTACTTC. The rearrangement uses TRBV11-1 and TRBJ2-7; TRBD1 agrees at 7 bases. Germline V gene lookup returns CDR1 SGHAT and CDR2 FQDESV (reference sequence). Trimming took 6 bases from V and 7 from J; bases not matched to a gene: 6. This CDR3 is 12 amino acids long.

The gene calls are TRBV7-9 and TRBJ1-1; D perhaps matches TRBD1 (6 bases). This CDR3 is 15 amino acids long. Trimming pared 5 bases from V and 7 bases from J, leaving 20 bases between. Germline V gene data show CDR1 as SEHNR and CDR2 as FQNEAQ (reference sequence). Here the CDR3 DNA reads TGTGCCAGCAGCCGGAAGACTGACAGGCGAAATGAAGCTTTCTTT. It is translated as CASSRKTDRRNEAFF.

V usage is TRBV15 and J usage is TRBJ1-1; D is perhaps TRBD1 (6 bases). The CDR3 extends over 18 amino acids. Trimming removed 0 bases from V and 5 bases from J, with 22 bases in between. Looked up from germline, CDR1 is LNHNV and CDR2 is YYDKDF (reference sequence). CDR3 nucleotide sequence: TGTGCCACCAGCAGAGATGCTCGGGGGCTAGGGGTTGGAACTGAAGCTTTCTTT. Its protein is CATSRDARGLGVGTEAFF. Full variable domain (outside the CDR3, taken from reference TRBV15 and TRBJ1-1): DAMVIQNPRYQVTQFGKPVTLSCSQTLNHNVMYWYQQKSSQAPKLLFHYYDKDFNNEADTPDNFQSRRPNTSFCFLDIRSPGLGDTAMYLCATSRDARGLGVGTEAFFGQGTRLTVV.

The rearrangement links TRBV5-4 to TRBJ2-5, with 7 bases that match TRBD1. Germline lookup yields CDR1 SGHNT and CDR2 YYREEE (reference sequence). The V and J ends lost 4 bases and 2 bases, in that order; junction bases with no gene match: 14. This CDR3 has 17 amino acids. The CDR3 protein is CASSRSLGDRQQETQYF. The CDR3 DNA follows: TGTGCCAGCAGCCGAAGCCTGGGGGACAGACAGCAAGAGACCCAGTACTTC.

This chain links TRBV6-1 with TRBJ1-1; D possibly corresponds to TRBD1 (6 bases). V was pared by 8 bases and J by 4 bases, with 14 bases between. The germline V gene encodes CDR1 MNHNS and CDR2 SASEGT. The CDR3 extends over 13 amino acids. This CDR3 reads CASWGASSTEAFF. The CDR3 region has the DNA TGTGCCAGCTGGGGGGCCTCGAGCACTGAAGCTTTCTTT.

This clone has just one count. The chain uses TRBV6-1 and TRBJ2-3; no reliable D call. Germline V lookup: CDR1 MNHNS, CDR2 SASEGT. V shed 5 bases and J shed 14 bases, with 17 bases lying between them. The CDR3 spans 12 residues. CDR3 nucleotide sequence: TGTGCCAGCAGTCCCAGGCAGGCTTCTCTGTATTTT. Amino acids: CASSPRQASLYF.

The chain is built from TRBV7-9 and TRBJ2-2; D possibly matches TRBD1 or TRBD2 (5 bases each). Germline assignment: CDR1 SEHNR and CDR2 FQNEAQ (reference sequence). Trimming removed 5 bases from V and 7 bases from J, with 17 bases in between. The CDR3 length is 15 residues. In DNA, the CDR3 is TGTGCCAGCAGCCGATCCACCGGGACCGACGGGGAGCTGTTTTTT. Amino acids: CASSRSTGTDGELFF.

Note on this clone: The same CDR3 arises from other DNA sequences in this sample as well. CDR3 DNA sequence: TGTGCCAGCAGCGTAGTCACCGGGGAGCTGTTTTTT. Protein: CASSVVTGELFF. The chain carries TRBV9 and TRBJ2-2; D ambiguous. V was cut by 0 bases and J by 4 bases, with 1 base left in between. The germline V gene encodes CDR1 SGDLS and CDR2 YYNGEE. The CDR3 is made up of 12 amino acids. The complete variable domain, with remaining parts taken from reference TRBV9 and TRBJ2-2, reads DSGVTQTPKHLITATGQRVTLRCSPRSGDLSVYWYQQSLDQGLQFLIQYYNGEERAKGNILERFSAQQFPDLHSELNLSSLELGDSALYFCASSVVTGELFFGEGSRLTVL.